The clone carrying this TCR beta chain was counted ten times or more. Its cognate antigen is unknown. The data were taken from a study of response to subunit inactivated influenza vaccine. TCRdb itself ran the RT-PCR reads through MiXCR, one entry per CDR3 protein. Of roughly 760,000 distinct CDR3 sequences detected, 21% appear once; the ten largest clones hold about a tenth. CDR3 length: 17 residues. V lost 4 bases to trimming and J lost 1 base, with 20 bases between them. The V gene's germline CDR1 is SGHDT and CDR2 YYEEEE. Overall study results and limits: The study's authors posited that every seasonal influenza vaccination enlists few new T cells.

The material was PBMCs from blood, obtained 5 days after vaccination. The V and J genes are TRBV5-6 and TRBJ2-5; a possible D gene is TRBD2 (6 bases). This clonotype was obtained from a man in his forties or fifties who received an inactivated influenza vaccine. The CDR3 here is CASSHDYAGPTQETQYF. In DNA form, the CDR3 reads TGTGCCAGCAGCCATGACTACGCGGGACCTACCCAAGAGACCCAGTACTTC.